This T cell receptor (beta chain) originates from a study of blood T cell repertoires in COVID-19. Germline-derived CDR1 and CDR2 are LNHDA and SQIVND (reference sequence). The CDR3 contains 14 residues. Trimming cost V 6 bases and J 4 bases, with 12 bases left between them. Method: immunoSEQ multiplex PCR; TCRdb's copy keeps in-frame clones and lacks some. The data contain approximately 200,000 clones, around four fifths of them singletons. This clone was detected a few times. Source material: peripheral blood. The V call is TRBV19, the J call TRBJ2-2, with D maybe TRBD2 (6 bases). The clonotype originates from a woman in her sixties or seventies who had recovered from COVID-19. CDR3 nucleotides: TGTGCCAGTAGATGGGGGGTGTCCACCGGGGAGCTGTTTTTT. This gives the protein CASRWGVSTGELFF.